The following is a T cell receptor (beta chain) sequence with its context. This table comes from immunoSEQ multiplex PCR, and its TCRdb copy is limited to in-frame clones, with some not included. The table has approximately 68,000 clones, just over 85% seen once. This entry is derived from a study of OX40 agonist ivuxolimab in advanced cancers. Turning to the study itself: The dose of intravenous ivuxolimab that patients received every 2 weeks ranged from 0.01 to 10 mg/kg.

The germline V gene encodes CDR1 MNHNY and CDR2 SVGAGI (reference sequence). The V and J ends lost 6 bases and 2 bases, in that order; junction bases with no gene match: 3. CDR3 length: 13 amino acids. The origin of this receptor is an adult with an advanced solid tumor such as melanoma, head and neck, liver or kidney cancer. The chain joins TRBV6-6 to TRBJ1-2; 7 bases are a match to TRBD1. The sequencing here drew on CD4+ or CD8+ T cells sorted from blood, taken in a trial of the OX40 agonist ivuxolimab. CDR3 coding DNA: TGTGCCAGCAGCCTGGACAGGAACTATGGCTACACCTTC. Protein sequence: CASSLDRNYGYTF.